This TCR beta chain was sequenced during a study of identical twins. Study-wide results and limits: Modeled out-of-frame TCR alpha sharing in monozygotic twins fell below observed levels.

The table lists this clonotype with a few counts. What it recognizes is unknown. This CDR3 contains 17 residues. The germline V gene encodes CDR1 LGHNA and CDR2 YNFKEQ. The ends lost 3 bases at V and 0 bases at J; junction bases unmatched: 6. A universal primer site was created by template switching, with the cDNA bearing unique molecular identifiers. TCRdb processed the 5' RACE reads anew with MiXCR; each CDR3 protein has one entry. The sample carries just under 650,000 distinct CDR3 sequences, roughly 7.1% recorded once. Healthy Caucasians supplied all donations. The data also belong to a second study, concerning yellow fever vaccine responses in identical twins. As that report states: Reportedly, twins showed a vaccine T cell response that looked partly convergent and partly personalized.

This receptor was taken from a woman under 30 in good health. The chain links TRBV4-2 to TRBJ1-2, with 11 bases fitting TRBD1. Sequenced material: PBMCs. CDR3: CASSHGTGGSANYGYTF. The CDR3 DNA reads as TGTGCCAGCAGCCATGGGACAGGGGGGTCAGCTAACTATGGCTACACCTTC.